This passage covers 32 T cell receptor beta chains from one sample sequenced in a study of CD8 T cells in Susac syndrome. Roughly 0.45 to 1 ug RNA was reverse transcribed with random hexamers. TCRdb reanalysed the immunoSEQ multiplex PCR reads using MiXCR and keeps one entry per CDR3 protein. The sample yields 150,000 to 200,000 distinct CDR3 sequences, approximately 96% seen once. The sample consisted of CD4+ T cells from PBMCs. The receptors here all came from a human donor in good health.

In this sample, this clonotype turned up once. This chain links TRBV29-1 with TRBJ1-3; D call uncertain. CDR3 length: 14 residues. Trimming took off 4 bases at V and 0 bases at J, with 10 bases between the two ends. Germline V CDR1 and CDR2: SQVTM, ANQGSEA. CDR3 nucleotides: TGCAGCGTTGCACTACGGAGCTCTGGAAACACCATATATTTT. Translated, it gives CSVALRSSGNTIYF.

The chain couples TRBV7-9 to TRBJ1-4; D may be TRBD1 (5 bases). V lost 7 bases, J lost 1 base, and 13 bases lay in between. Germline CDR1 SEHNR, CDR2 FQNEAQ (reference sequence). The CDR3 is 15 residues long. CDR3 loop: CASIRTGGTNEKLFF. CDR3 nucleotide sequence: TGTGCCAGCATACGGACCGGGGGAACTAATGAAAAACTGTTTTTT.

Comments on this clonotype: One end of the junction is discordant with germline, which a read error may explain. The genes are TRBV6-2 or TRBV6-3 and TRBJ2-4; D is perhaps TRBD2 (6 bases). The CDR3 runs to 13 residues. Germline CDR1 reads MNHEY; CDR2 reads SVGEGT. The CDR3 nucleotides read TGTGCCAGCAGTTACTCGCGGGACGCCGGACATTTCTTC. It specifies CASSYSRDAGHFF.

The rearrangement links TRBV15 to TRBJ1-6; D is undetermined. This CDR3 has 15 amino acids. V was trimmed by 0 bases and J by 9 bases, leaving 12 bases between them. Germline assignment: CDR1 LNHNV and CDR2 YYDKDF (reference sequence). CDR3 sequence: CATSRERAVGSPLHF. The CDR3 bases are TGTGCCACCAGCAGAGAGAGGGCCGTAGGTTCACCCCTCCACTTT.

This rearrangement joins TRBV4-2 to TRBJ2-7, with D uncertain. The CDR3 loop spans 14 amino acids. Trimming took off 2 bases at V and 9 bases at J, with 17 bases between the two ends. CDR1 and CDR2 (germline): LGHNA, YNFKEQ. CDR3 nucleotide sequence: TGTGCCAGCAGCCAACCGGGCTCTACTACCCGGCAGTACTTC. Protein product: CASSQPGSTTRQYF.

The chain couples TRBV6-5 to TRBJ2-5; the match to TRBD2 covers 8 bases. The V gene end was trimmed by 0 bases and the J gene end by 5 bases; junction bases not matched to a gene: 11. Germline CDR1 reads MNHEY; CDR2 reads SVGAGI. The CDR3 has 17 amino acids. This CDR3 is CASSYSLNSGGSETQYF. The DNA of the CDR3 is TGTGCCAGCAGTTACTCTTTAAACAGCGGGGGTAGCGAGACCCAGTACTTC.

The chain carries TRBV12-3 or TRBV12-4 and TRBJ2-5; the D is unclear. The CDR3 extends over 12 amino acids. Trimming removed 4 bases at V and 3 bases at J, with 6 bases between. The CDR3 reads CASSWEEETQYF. The CDR3 DNA is TGTGCCAGCAGTTGGGAAGAAGAGACCCAGTACTTC.

The gene calls are TRBV18 and TRBJ1-1, with no clear D. V was clipped by 3 bases and J by 4 bases, with 12 bases between them. Germline lookup yields CDR1 KGHSH and CDR2 LQKENI. The CDR3 consists of 14 residues. CDR3 sequence: CASSPGDYGTEAFF. In DNA, the CDR3 is TGTGCCAGCTCACCTGGGGATTATGGCACTGAAGCTTTCTTT.

V usage is TRBV7-2 and J usage is TRBJ1-5; D is uncertain. V was trimmed by 1 base and J by 6 bases, leaving 7 bases between them. This CDR3 region has 13 residues. Germline assignment: CDR1 SGHTA and CDR2 FQGNSA. The DNA of the CDR3 is TGTGCCAGCAGCTTAGATGTCAGTCAGCCCCAGCATTTT. Translation gives CASSLDVSQPQHF. The full variable domain, completed using reference TRBV7-2 and TRBJ1-5, is GAGVSQSPSNKVTEKGKDVELRCDPISGHTALYWYRQSLGQGLEFLIYFQGNSAPDKSGLPSDRFSAERTGGSVSTLTIQRTQQEDSAVYLCASSLDVSQPQHFGDGTRLSIL.

This chain uses TRBV5-6 with TRBJ2-2, with 10 bases fitting TRBD1. CDR1 and CDR2 (germline): SGHDT, YYEEEE. The CDR3 covers 18 residues. Trimming cost V 0 bases and J 5 bases; bases outside gene matches: 10. The chain's CDR3 is CASSLVATGGVRTGELFF. In DNA form, the CDR3 reads TGTGCCAGCAGCTTGGTCGCGACAGGGGGCGTTCGGACCGGGGAGCTGTTTTTT.

The count of this clonotype is one. CDR3 in DNA: TGCAGTGCTAAGCGGGGGGGCCTTGAGACCCAGTACTTC. Its translation is CSAKRGGLETQYF. V gene TRBV20-1 combines with J gene TRBJ2-5; 10 bases agree with TRBD2. J lost 5 bases, V lost 4 bases, and 4 bases had no gene match. The CDR3 covers 13 residues. Germline assignment: CDR1 DFQATT and CDR2 SNEGSKA (reference sequence).

The chain recombines TRBV5-1 with TRBJ1-4, with D perhaps TRBD1 (5 bases). Trimming cost V 3 bases and J 8 bases, with 11 bases left between them. The CDR3 sequence is 13 residues long. Germline CDR1 SGHRS, CDR2 YFSETQ. The CDR3 nucleotides read TGCGCCAGCAGCTCCCCAGGGTCGGAAAAACTGTTTTTT. Protein product: CASSSPGSEKLFF.

The chain combines TRBV29-1 with TRBJ2-5; TRBD2 is a possible D gene (5 bases). V lost 0 bases and J 7 bases, leaving 6 bases between the germline ends. CDR1 and CDR2 (germline): SQVTM, ANQGSEA. The CDR3 extends over 11 amino acids. CDR3 nucleotide sequence: TGCAGCGTTGAAGATCGGGGGACCCAGTACTTC. It yields the protein CSVEDRGTQYF. Full variable domain (outside the CDR3, taken from reference TRBV29-1 and TRBJ2-5): SAVISQKPSRDICQRGTSLTIQCQVDSQVTMMFWYRQQPGQSLTLIATANQGSEATYESGFVIDKFPISRPNLTFSTLTVSNMSPEDSSIYLCSVEDRGTQYFGPGTRLLVL.

This sequence joins TRBV20-1 and TRBJ2-3; 12 positions agree with TRBD2. The germline gives CDR1 DFQATT, CDR2 SNEGSKA (reference sequence). The ends lost 3 bases at V and 1 base at J; junction bases unmatched: 11. CDR3 length: 18 amino acids. DNA for the CDR3: TGCAGTGCTAGGCCTCTAGCGGGGGGGCCGAAGGGCACAGATACGCAGTATTTT. Its protein product is CSARPLAGGPKGTDTQYF.

The chain recombines TRBV7-3 with TRBJ2-3; D not resolved. The CDR3 sequence is 13 residues long. The V gene lost 4 bases and the J gene lost 2 bases, with 7 bases spanning the gap. Germline-derived CDR1 and CDR2 are SGHTA and FQGTGA. The CDR3 protein is CASSSFVTDTQYF. The CDR3 DNA follows: TGTGCCAGCAGCTCATTCGTCACAGATACGCAGTATTTT.

The V call is TRBV9, the J call TRBJ2-3, with TRBD2 matching 7 bases. CDR3 length: 16 amino acids. Unmatched junction bases numbered 9, after V lost 4 bases and J lost 1 base. Germline-derived CDR1 and CDR2 are SGDLS and YYNGEE. Here the CDR3 DNA reads TGTGCCAGCAGCTCCCGACTAGCTTGGGGCACAGATACGCAGTATTTT. This sequence encodes CASSSRLAWGTDTQYF.

This chain connects TRBV28 to TRBJ2-2; 7 bases align to TRBD2. Germline V gene sequence: CDR1 MDHEN, CDR2 SYDVKM. V was pared by 4 bases and J by 1 base, with 6 bases of the junction left unmatched. The CDR3 totals 16 residues. In DNA form, the CDR3 reads TGTGCCAGCAGTTCAAGCGGGGAAAAGAACACCGGGGAGCTGTTTTTT. As protein: CASSSSGEKNTGELFF. Filled out from reference TRBV28 and TRBJ2-2, the complete variable domain reads DVKVTQSSRYLVKRTGEKVFLECVQDMDHENMFWYRQDPGLGLRLIYFSYDVKMKEKGDIPEGYSVSREKKERFSLILESASTNQTSMYLCASSSSGEKNTGELFFGEGSRLTVL.

This chain links TRBV6-5 with TRBJ2-7; D is possibly TRBD1 (5 bases). Between the trimmed V and J ends, which lost 7 bases and 2 bases, there was a span of 15 bases. CDR1 is MNHEY, CDR2 SVGAGI, per germline. This CDR3 is built from 14 residues. The CDR3 coding sequence is TGTGCCAGCACCCTGAGCAGGGCGGCCTACGAGCAGTACTTC. This gives the protein CASTLSRAAYEQYF.

The rearrangement links TRBV24-1 to TRBJ2-1; D gene uncertain. The germline gives CDR1 KGHDR, CDR2 SFDVKD. This CDR3 region has 12 residues. V dropped 10 bases and J dropped 6 bases, with 12 bases sitting between them. CDR3 residues: CATEGNGNEQFF. CDR3 nucleotide sequence: TGTGCCACTGAAGGGAATGGCAATGAGCAGTTCTTC.

This chain uses TRBV4-3 with TRBJ2-2; perhaps TRBD2 as D (5 bases). This CDR3 spans 15 amino acids. CDR1 and CDR2 (germline): LGHNA, YSLEER. The V end was cut by 1 base, the J end by 5 bases, with 11 bases between. CDR3 residues: CASSQGGRTTGELFF. CDR3 nucleotides: TGCGCCAGCAGCCAAGGCGGACGGACTACCGGGGAGCTGTTTTTT.

The chain links TRBV3-1 to TRBJ2-2, with no clear D. The V gene's germline CDR1 is LGHDT and CDR2 YNNKEL (reference sequence). This CDR3 contains 15 residues. The ends were cut back, 6 bases at V and 2 bases at J, with 13 bases in the middle. The CDR3 region is CASRSSGGNTGELFF. CDR3 sequence (DNA): TGTGCCAGCAGGTCATCTGGCGGAAACACCGGGGAGCTGTTTTTT.

This clonotype was recorded only once. The chain uses TRBV3-1 and TRBJ1-6; D unresolved. The CDR3 loop spans 11 amino acids. The germline gives CDR1 LGHDT, CDR2 YNNKEL (reference sequence). Trimming stripped 5 bases from V and 7 bases from J, with 3 bases between. CDR3 bases: TGTGCCAGCAGCGCCAATTCACCCCTCCACTTT. As protein: CASSANSPLHF.

CDR3 bases: TGTGCCATTGCACGGGGGGGCACAGATACGCAGTATTTT. Translated: CAIARGGTDTQYF. This chain joins TRBV10-3 and TRBJ2-3; 7 bases are a match to TRBD2. In germline, CDR1 is ENHRY, CDR2 SYGVKD. V trimming: 9 bases; J trimming: 1 base; junction bases outside the gene matches: 4. The CDR3 loop spans 13 amino acids.

V and J are TRBV5-1 and TRBJ2-7, with D hard to call. This CDR3 spans 13 amino acids. Deletions cut 0 bases from V and 6 bases from J, with 10 bases between. Per the germline V gene, CDR1 is SGHRS and CDR2 is YFSETQ. Written as DNA, the CDR3 is TGCGCCAGCAGCTTGGAGCACACGGCCGAGCAGTACTTC. Amino acid sequence: CASSLEHTAEQYF.

The table lists this clonotype with a count of one. J is TRBJ2-1 and V is TRBV4-2, with 11 nucleotides matching TRBD2. V lost 1 base to trimming and J lost 7 bases; unmatched junction nucleotides: 6. The CDR3 covers 16 residues. Per the germline V gene, CDR1 is LGHNA and CDR2 is YNFKEQ. CDR3: CASSQVLAGGSNEQFF. The CDR3, as DNA: TGTGCCAGCAGCCAAGTTCTAGCGGGGGGAAGTAATGAGCAGTTCTTC.

The chain employs TRBV20-1 and TRBJ1-4; perhaps TRBD1 as D (5 bases). The V gene lost 4 bases and the J gene lost 5 bases, with 17 bases spanning the gap. Germline values: CDR1 DFQATT, CDR2 SNEGSKA (reference sequence). CDR3 length equals 15 residues. CDR3 amino acids: CSATALGTVNEKLFF. The DNA for the CDR3 is TGCAGTGCTACCGCCCTTGGGACGGTGAATGAAAAACTGTTTTTT.

The rearrangement uses TRBV28 and TRBJ1-3, with 7 bases aligning to TRBD1. This CDR3 contains 14 residues. J gave up 5 bases and V 5 bases, and 6 bases lay outside the gene matches. CDR1 is MDHEN, CDR2 SYDVKM, per germline. This CDR3 reads CASSLGQERNTIYF. For the CDR3, the DNA is TGTGCCAGCAGTCTAGGACAGGAAAGAAACACCATATATTTT.

This chain uses TRBV10-3 with TRBJ2-7, with a possible D match to TRBD1 (5 bases). Germline loops: CDR1 ENHRY, CDR2 SYGVKD. The CDR3 is 13 amino acids. V lost 3 bases and J 4 bases, leaving 10 bases between the germline ends. The CDR3 region is CAISDQKGYEQYF. The CDR3 region has the DNA TGTGCCATCAGTGATCAAAAGGGGTACGAGCAGTACTTC.

The V and J genes are TRBV21-1 and TRBJ2-3; the table's D call, TRBD2, was not checked against the DNA. TRBV21-1 is marked as a pseudogene. The CDR3 is 16 amino acids. The CDR3 nucleotides are TGTGCCAGCAGCAAAGGTTGGGAGGGTTCGACAGATACGCAGTATTTT. This sequence encodes CASSKGWEGSTDTQYF.

V usage is TRBV7-2 and J usage is TRBJ2-7; maybe TRBD1 (6 bases). Trimming removed 5 bases from V and 4 bases from J, with 15 bases in between. Germline CDR1 reads SGHTA; CDR2 reads FQGNSA. The CDR3 length is 14 residues. The CDR3 region is CASSRQANSYEQYF. The CDR3, as DNA: TGTGCCAGCAGCCGACAGGCGAATTCATACGAGCAGTACTTC. The variable domain in full, with the rest retrieved from reference TRBV7-2 and TRBJ2-7, is GAGVSQSPSNKVTEKGKDVELRCDPISGHTALYWYRQSLGQGLEFLIYFQGNSAPDKSGLPSDRFSAERTGGSVSTLTIQRTQQEDSAVYLCASSRQANSYEQYFGPGTRLTVT.

The chain carries TRBV20-1 and TRBJ2-7; possibly TRBD2 for D (6 bases). Germline CDR1 is DFQATT and CDR2 is SNEGSKA (reference sequence). The germline V and J ends were trimmed by 0 bases and 6 bases, with 12 bases remaining between them. This CDR3 contains 13 residues. CDR3 sequence (DNA): TGCAGTGCTAGAGATTCCGGGGGTCTCGAGCAGTACTTC. This codes for CSARDSGGLEQYF.

J is TRBJ2-7 and V is TRBV18; unclear D gene. Germline loops: CDR1 KGHSH, CDR2 LQKENI. CDR3 length: 13 residues. Between the trimmed V and J ends, which lost 2 bases and 9 bases, there was a span of 14 bases. CDR3 residues: CASSPSQTMGQYF. In DNA form, the CDR3 reads TGTGCCAGCTCACCATCTCAAACCATGGGGCAGTACTTC.